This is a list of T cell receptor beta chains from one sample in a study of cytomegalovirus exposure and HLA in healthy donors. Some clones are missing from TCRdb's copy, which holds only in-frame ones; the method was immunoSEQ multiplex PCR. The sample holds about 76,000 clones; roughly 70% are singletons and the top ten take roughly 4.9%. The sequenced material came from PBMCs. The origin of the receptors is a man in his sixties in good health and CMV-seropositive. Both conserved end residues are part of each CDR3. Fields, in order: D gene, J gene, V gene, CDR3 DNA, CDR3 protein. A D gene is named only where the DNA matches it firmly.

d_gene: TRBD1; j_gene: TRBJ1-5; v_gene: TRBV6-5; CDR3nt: TGTGCCAGCAGTTCGGGACAGGGACTTCAGCCCCAGCATTTT; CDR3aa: CASSSGQGLQPQHF
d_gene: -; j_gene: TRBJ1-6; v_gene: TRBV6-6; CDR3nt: TGTGCCAGCAGTTCTTTGACAGGCGGCAATTCACCCCTCCACTTT; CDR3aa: CASSSLTGGNSPLHF
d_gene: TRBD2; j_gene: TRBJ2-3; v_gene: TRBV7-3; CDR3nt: TGTGCCAGCAGCACCACCCAAGCGGGAGGGTTAGATACGCAGTATTTT; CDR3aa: CASSTTQAGGLDTQYF
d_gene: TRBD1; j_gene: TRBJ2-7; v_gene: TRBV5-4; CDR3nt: TGTGCCAGCAGCTTGACAGGGGAGTCCTACGAGCAGTACTTC; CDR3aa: CASSLTGESYEQYF
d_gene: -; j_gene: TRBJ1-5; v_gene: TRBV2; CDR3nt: TGTGCCAGCAGTGGGGGAGGGTTTAGCAATCAGCCCCAGCATTTT; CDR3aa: CASSGGGFSNQPQHF
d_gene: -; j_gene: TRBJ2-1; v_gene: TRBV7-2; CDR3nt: TGTGCCACCAAGGACAGGGGGACTAGCGGCTCCTACAATGAGCAGTTCTTC; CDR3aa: CATKDRGTSGSYNEQFF
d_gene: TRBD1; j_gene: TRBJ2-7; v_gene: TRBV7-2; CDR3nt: TGTGCCAGCAGCTGGGGGGGGACAGGGGGCGGACTAGGGCAGTACTTC; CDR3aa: CASSWGGTGGGLGQYF
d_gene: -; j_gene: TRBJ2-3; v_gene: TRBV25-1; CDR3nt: TGTGCCAGCAGTGTTGGGGGGTCGGATACGCAGTATTTT; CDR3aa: CASSVGGSDTQYF
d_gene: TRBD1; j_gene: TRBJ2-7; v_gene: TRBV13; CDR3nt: TGTGCCAGCAGCGTCCGGGACAGCTCCTACGAGCAGTACTTC; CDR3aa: CASSVRDSSYEQYF
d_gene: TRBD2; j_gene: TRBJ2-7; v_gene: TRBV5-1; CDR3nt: TGCGCCAGCACCTCTAGCGGGAGGGCCGGGGACGAGCAGTACTTC; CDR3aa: CASTSSGRAGDEQYF
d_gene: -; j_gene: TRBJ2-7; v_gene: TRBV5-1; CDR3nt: TGCGCCAGCAGCTTCCCTTCAGGGGACTCCTACGAGCAGTACTTC; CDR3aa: CASSFPSGDSYEQYF
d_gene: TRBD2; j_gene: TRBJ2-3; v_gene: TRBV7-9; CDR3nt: TGTGCCAGCAGCTTAACGTTGGGACTAGCGGGAGTGGGTACGCAGTATTTT; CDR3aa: CASSLTLGLAGVGTQYF